This T cell receptor (beta chain) was obtained from a study of radiotherapy plus CTLA-4 blockade in lung cancer. General study findings and limits: The study found tumor-derived TCR clones expanded in blood after radiotherapy plus ipilimumab.

Assay: immunoSEQ multiplex PCR; the TCRdb copy retains only in-frame clones and omits some. The table includes about 90,000 clones, approximately 83% detected once. With 2 bases clipped from V and 2 bases from J, the junction kept 6 bases outside the gene matches. This CDR3 spans 16 amino acids. Germline V gene lookup returns CDR1 SGDLS and CDR2 YYNGEE. On this clone itself: Its cognate antigen is unknown.

Sequencing used peripheral blood, obtained from a patient treated with radiotherapy plus ipilimumab. The chain links TRBV9 to TRBJ1-2; 10 bases are a match to TRBD1. The TCR originated in a human donor with non-small cell lung cancer that progressed on radiotherapy plus ipilimumab. For the CDR3, the DNA is TGTGCCAGCAGCGTTACGGGACAGGGGACGAACTATGGCTACACCTTC. It yields the protein CASSVTGQGTNYGYTF.